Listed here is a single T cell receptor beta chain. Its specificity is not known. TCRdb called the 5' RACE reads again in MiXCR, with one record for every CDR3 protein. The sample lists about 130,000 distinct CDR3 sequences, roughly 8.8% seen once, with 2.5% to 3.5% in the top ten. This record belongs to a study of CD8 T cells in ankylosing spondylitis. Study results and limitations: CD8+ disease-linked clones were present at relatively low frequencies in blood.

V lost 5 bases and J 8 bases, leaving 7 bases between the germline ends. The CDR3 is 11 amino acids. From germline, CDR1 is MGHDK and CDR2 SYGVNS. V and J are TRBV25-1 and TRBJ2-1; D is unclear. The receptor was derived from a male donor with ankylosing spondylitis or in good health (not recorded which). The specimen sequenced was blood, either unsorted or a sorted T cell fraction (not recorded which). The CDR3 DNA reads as TGTGCCAGCAGTACGATTTATGAGCAGTTCTTC. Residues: CASSTIYEQFF.